The present TCR beta chain was sequenced within a study of T cell clonotyping in hematopoietic cell transplantation. Study findings and constraints: After transplant, recipient diversity fell while pathologically expanded clonotypes grew through day 180. Graft donor and pretransplant recipient Inverse Simpson Index values predicted broader posttransplant TCR diversity. At the given depth, recipient repertoires were over 95% de novo clonotypes.

TCRdb's copy holds only in-frame clones and misses some; the assay was immunoSEQ multiplex PCR. Of tens of thousands of clones in the sample, 90% to 97% were seen once. On this clone: What it binds is unknown.

The CDR3 is 14 amino acids. The germline gives CDR1 LNHDA, CDR2 SQIVND (reference sequence). V lost 7 bases and J lost 8, with 17 bases in between. Time point in this sample: recipient sample about 28 days before transplant, after cytoreduction. V is TRBV19 and J is TRBJ1-4; D is undetermined. The receptor comes from a woman in her 50s with acute myeloid leukemia. Some clones in this sample may be carry-over from other donors' samples. The sequencing here drew on peripheral blood mononuclear cells, taken before stem cell transplant. The CDR3 coding sequence is TGTGCCAGTACCACCCTGGCAAGCGGAGAAAAACTGTTTTTT. Translation: CASTTLASGEKLFF.